A single sample is the source of the 32 T cell receptor beta chains below, sequenced in a study of cytomegalovirus exposure and HLA in healthy donors. Primers: 60 Vbeta forward and 13 Jbeta reverse. Profiling relied on immunoSEQ multiplex PCR, and the TCRdb table lists in-frame clones only, not all of them. The repertoire has roughly 110,000 clones, more than 65% of them found once; the top ten carry 0.87%. The source material was PBMCs. The receptor source for this set is a woman in her twenties or thirties in good health and CMV-seronegative.

This chain uses TRBV19 with TRBJ1-5, with 8 positions matching TRBD1. V shed 10 bases, J shed 10 bases, and the junction held 12 bases outside the gene matches. CDR3 length: 13 amino acids. Germline V lookup: CDR1 LNHDA, CDR2 SQIVND (reference sequence). The CDR3 DNA follows: TGTGCCACTACCGGGACAGGCATCAGCCCCCAGCATTTT. As protein: CATTGTGISPQHF.

The chain uses TRBV2 and TRBJ2-3; TRBD2 might be the D (7 bases). The CDR3 length is 13 residues. CDR1 is SNHLY and CDR2 is FYNNEI in the germline V gene. Trimming removed 6 bases at V and 12 bases at J, with 19 bases between. CDR3: CASRGFREGDQYF. The CDR3 DNA follows: TGTGCCAGCAGGGGATTCAGGGAGGGGGACCAGTATTTT.

This clone was counted a few times. The chain has TRBV19 and TRBJ1-5; no definite D call. V lost 2 bases to trimming and J lost 4 bases, with 12 bases between them. Germline values: CDR1 LNHDA, CDR2 SQIVND (reference sequence). This CDR3 is built from 15 residues. CDR3 in amino acids: CASSITGRMNQPQHF. CDR3 coding DNA: TGTGCCAGTAGTATAACGGGGAGAATGAATCAGCCCCAGCATTTT.

V is TRBV29-1 and J is TRBJ1-1; D not certain. V was trimmed by 5 bases and J by 0 bases, leaving 4 bases between them. CDR1 and CDR2 from the germline V gene are SQVTM and ANQGSEA. The CDR3 contains 11 residues. CDR3 region: CSVRVNTEAFF. CDR3 in DNA: TGCAGCGTTCGGGTGAACACTGAAGCTTTCTTT.

V is TRBV5-1 and J is TRBJ1-4; no firm D call. Trimming shortened V by 2 bases and J by 7 bases, and 15 bases separated the two germline ends. CDR1 and CDR2 (germline): SGHRS, YFSETQ. The CDR3 extends over 15 amino acids. The CDR3 is CASSLMAPGSEKLFF. The CDR3 DNA follows: TGCGCCAGCAGCTTAATGGCCCCGGGTAGTGAAAAACTGTTTTTT.

The table lists this clone with a few counts. The V call is TRBV5-1, the J call TRBJ2-1; 11 bases map to TRBD1. The CDR3 length is 18 residues. V lost 0 bases and J lost 7; bases outside the gene matches: 12. Germline V lookup: CDR1 SGHRS, CDR2 YFSETQ. The CDR3 is CASSLATMTGTGGNEQFF. The CDR3 coding sequence is TGCGCCAGCAGCTTGGCCACAATGACCGGGACAGGGGGTAATGAGCAGTTCTTC.

The gene calls are TRBV6-5 and TRBJ2-7; D is perhaps TRBD1 (5 bases). V was cut by 0 bases and J by 5 bases, with 11 bases left in between. CDR3 length: 14 residues. CDR1 is MNHEY, CDR2 SVGAGI, per germline. The CDR3, as DNA: TGTGCCAGCAGTTACTCGGGGCAGAAGAACGAGCAGTACTTC. It codes for CASSYSGQKNEQYF.

This clone has more than one count but fewer than ten. Here the CDR3 DNA reads TGTGCCAGCAGTGAATGGGCAGGTTCTAACTATGGCTACACCTTC. Translated: CASSEWAGSNYGYTF. The chain links TRBV6-1 to TRBJ1-2; D is ambiguous. Germline V gene sequence: CDR1 MNHNS, CDR2 SASEGT. The CDR3 extends over 15 amino acids. V was trimmed by 2 bases and J by 0 bases, leaving 10 bases between them.

This clone has only a few counts. The chain is built from TRBV2 and TRBJ1-1; 7 bases match TRBD1. V shed 6 bases, J shed 11 bases, and the junction held 9 bases outside the gene matches. Germline CDR1 SNHLY, CDR2 FYNNEI. CDR3 length equals 12 residues. The CDR3 reads CASRGDSPWAFF. CDR3 nucleotides: TGTGCCAGCAGGGGGGACAGCCCGTGGGCTTTCTTT.

V is TRBV6-1 and J is TRBJ2-5, with a weak D call TRBD1 (5 bases). The germline V gene encodes CDR1 MNHNS and CDR2 SASEGT. Trimming shortened V by 6 bases and J by 2 bases, and 13 bases separated the two germline ends. This CDR3 spans 14 amino acids. CDR3 sequence reads: CASSRVGSQETQYF. CDR3 sequence (DNA): TGTGCCAGCAGCAGGGTGGGGTCACAAGAGACCCAGTACTTC.

As for this clone: Distinct nucleotide sequences in the sample also encode this CDR3. J is TRBJ2-7 and V is TRBV18; 8 positions agree with TRBD1. The CDR3 totals 16 residues. Germline lookup yields CDR1 KGHSH and CDR2 LQKENI. Trimming removed 1 base from V and 1 base from J; junction bases left unmatched: 6. In DNA form, the CDR3 reads TGTGCCAGCTCACCACTCACCGGGACAGGATCCTACGAGCAGTACTTC. Translating gives CASSPLTGTGSYEQYF.

The V call is TRBV27, the J call TRBJ2-6, with D hard to call. The CDR3 has 14 amino acids. The V end lost 6 bases, the J end lost 0 bases, and 6 bases lay between the germline ends. Germline values: CDR1 MNHEY, CDR2 SMNVEV (reference sequence). CDR3 sequence (DNA): TGTGCCAGCAGGCGAAGCTCTGGGGCCAACGTCCTGACTTTC. It specifies CASRRSSGANVLTF.

The V and J genes are TRBV28 and TRBJ1-3, with TRBD1 as a possible D gene (6 bases). CDR1 and CDR2 from the germline V gene are MDHEN and SYDVKM. CDR3 length: 14 amino acids. Between the trimmed V and J ends, which lost 4 bases and 7 bases, there was a span of 14 bases. The CDR3 spells CASSSPRGTNTIYF. CDR3 in DNA: TGTGCCAGCAGTTCCCCTAGGGGGACCAACACCATATATTTT.

This chain links TRBV9 with TRBJ1-5, with D perhaps TRBD1 (5 bases). V lost 3 bases, J lost 4 bases, and 11 bases lay in between. This CDR3 has 14 amino acids. The germline CDR1 and CDR2 sequences are SGDLS and YYNGEE. The CDR3 DNA reads as TGTGCCAGCAGCGCCAGGGAATTTAATCAGCCCCAGCATTTT. This gives the protein CASSAREFNQPQHF.

This rearrangement joins TRBV29-1 to TRBJ2-1; 9 bases map to TRBD2. J lost 9 bases, V lost 2 bases, and 11 bases had no gene match. CDR3 length: 15 amino acids. Per the germline V gene, CDR1 is SQVTM and CDR2 is ANQGSEA. The CDR3 sequence is CSVESGSGGSGEQFF. The CDR3 DNA reads as TGCAGCGTTGAAAGCGGTAGCGGGGGCTCGGGTGAGCAGTTCTTC.

V is TRBV19 and J is TRBJ1-2, with 8 bases matching TRBD1. The CDR3 is 12 residues long. The V and J ends lost 8 bases and 5 bases, in that order; junction bases with no gene match: 4. Germline assignment: CDR1 LNHDA and CDR2 SQIVND (reference sequence). In DNA, the CDR3 is TGTGCCAGTGACAGGGGAGGTTATGGCTACACCTTC. Translating it yields CASDRGGYGYTF.

The rearrangement links TRBV6-1 to TRBJ1-5; D might be TRBD1 (5 bases). The V end was cut by 1 base, the J end by 3 bases, with 7 bases between. This CDR3 comprises 14 residues. The germline V gene encodes CDR1 MNHNS and CDR2 SASEGT. The CDR3 coding sequence is TGTGCCAGCAGTGAAGGGGACTTCAATCAGCCCCAGCATTTT. This translates into CASSEGDFNQPQHF.

The V and J genes are TRBV5-4 and TRBJ2-5; 8 bases match TRBD1. The CDR3 consists of 15 residues. Germline assignment: CDR1 SGHNT and CDR2 YYREEE (reference sequence). J lost 5 bases, V lost 1 base, and 7 bases had no gene match. The CDR3, as DNA: TGTGCCAGCAGCTTGCCGGACAGGGACAAGGAGACCCAGTACTTC. Its translation is CASSLPDRDKETQYF.

The chain uses TRBV27 and TRBJ1-1; D is perhaps TRBD1 (6 bases). Germline CDR1 reads MNHEY; CDR2 reads SMNVEV (reference sequence). V lost 2 bases, J lost 10 bases, and 20 bases lay in between. This CDR3 is built from 15 residues. CDR3 sequence: CASSLRGGSIYGAFF. In DNA form, the CDR3 reads TGTGCCAGCAGTTTACGCGGGGGCTCGATCTATGGAGCTTTCTTT.

This rearrangement joins TRBV9 to TRBJ2-7; 7 nucleotides line up with TRBD1. Germline V gene sequence: CDR1 SGDLS, CDR2 YYNGEE. The ends lost 0 bases at V and 3 bases at J; junction bases unmatched: 6. This CDR3 contains 15 residues. As DNA, the CDR3 is TGTGCCAGCAGCGTAGCGAGACAGGGTTTCTACGAGCAGTACTTC. Translation: CASSVARQGFYEQYF.

A few counts support this clone. J is TRBJ1-5 and V is TRBV6-6; 10 positions match TRBD1. Germline values: CDR1 MNHNY, CDR2 SVGAGI (reference sequence). The CDR3 sequence is 14 residues long. The V segment lost 7 bases and the J segment 7 bases; nucleotides outside the gene matches: 7. CDR3: CASTGTGERQPQHF. The CDR3 nucleotides are TGTGCCAGCACCGGGACAGGGGAACGACAGCCCCAGCATTTT.

This clone turned up a few times. This chain connects TRBV10-2 to TRBJ1-2; 11 bases are shared with TRBD1. The germline gives CDR1 WSHSY, CDR2 SAAADI. The CDR3 is 15 residues long. V trimming: 3 bases; J trimming: 10 bases; junction bases outside the gene matches: 10. In nucleotides, the CDR3 is TGCGCCAGCAGTGATTCCGGGACAGGGGGGAAAAACTACACCTTC. Its protein product is CASSDSGTGGKNYTF.

This rearrangement joins TRBV2 to TRBJ2-1; TRBD2 matches at 10 bases. The CDR3 length is 15 residues. V gave up 2 bases and J gave up 7 bases; unmatched junction bases: 5. CDR1 is SNHLY, CDR2 FYNNEI, per germline. The CDR3 DNA is TGTGCCAGCAGTGAACTAGCGGGAGTTGGGAATGAGCAGTTCTTC. This encodes CASSELAGVGNEQFF.

In DNA form, the CDR3 reads TGTGCCAGCAGTGATTGGGGCCTTGAAGCTTTCTTT. Amino acids: CASSDWGLEAFF. The chain recombines TRBV2 with TRBJ1-1, with D maybe TRBD1 (5 bases). The CDR3 covers 12 residues. Trimming took 3 bases from V and 7 from J, leaving 9 bases between them. The germline CDR1 and CDR2 sequences are SNHLY and FYNNEI.

J is TRBJ2-1 and V is TRBV7-9; 8 bases map to TRBD2. The V segment lost 3 bases and the J segment 0 bases; nucleotides outside the gene matches: 7. Germline V gene data show CDR1 as SEHNR and CDR2 as FQNEAQ (reference sequence). CDR3 size: 17 residues. CDR3 loop: CASSFPGGDSSYNEQFF. CDR3 nucleotide sequence: TGTGCCAGCAGCTTTCCGGGGGGGGATAGCTCCTACAATGAGCAGTTCTTC.

This clone occurred once. V is TRBV5-1 and J is TRBJ1-1; the D gene is possibly TRBD1 (5 bases). The V end was cut by 2 bases, the J end by 5 bases, with 7 bases between. The CDR3 contains 12 residues. CDR1 is SGHRS and CDR2 is YFSETQ in the germline V gene. The CDR3 loop is CASSFSGTEAFF. The CDR3 DNA reads as TGCGCCAGCAGCTTTTCAGGGACTGAAGCTTTCTTT.

V gene TRBV21-1 combines with J gene TRBJ2-5; the table assigns TRBD2, which was not confirmed against the DNA. TRBV21-1 counts as a pseudogene. This CDR3 is 15 amino acids long. The CDR3 nucleotides are TGTGCCAGCAGCACCACAAGGACTAGGGTAGAGACCCAGTACTTC. Its protein is CASSTTRTRVETQYF.

The chain recombines TRBV7-2 with TRBJ2-1; D is uncertain. Germline assignment: CDR1 SGHTA and CDR2 FQGNSA. The CDR3 spans 15 residues. The ends were cut back, 5 bases at V and 0 bases at J, with 11 bases in the middle. CDR3 loop: CASSPHLSSYNEQFF. The CDR3 DNA is TGTGCCAGCAGCCCCCATTTGAGCTCCTACAATGAGCAGTTCTTC.

This clone has only one observation. This chain connects TRBV7-9 to TRBJ1-2; 8 nucleotides agree with TRBD1. With V trimmed by 2 bases and J by 4 bases, 6 bases remained unmatched. CDR3 size: 15 residues. Germline CDR1 is SEHNR and CDR2 is FQNEAQ (reference sequence). DNA for the CDR3: TGTGCCAGCAGCTTACTAGGACAGGGCACCTATGGCTACACCTTC. This codes for CASSLLGQGTYGYTF.

The chain uses TRBV7-6 and TRBJ1-4, with a possible D match to TRBD1 (6 bases). V was pared by 4 bases and J by 7 bases, with 13 bases between. This CDR3 has 14 amino acids. Germline-derived CDR1 and CDR2 are SGHVS and FNYEAQ. The CDR3 DNA follows: TGTGCCAGCAGCTCCGGGACATTCGGTGAAAAACTGTTTTTT. Translation gives CASSSGTFGEKLFF.

The chain combines TRBV5-1 with TRBJ1-3; D remains unclear. The CDR3 extends over 14 amino acids. Germline loops: CDR1 SGHRS, CDR2 YFSETQ. The V end lost 0 bases, the J end lost 4 bases, and 8 bases lay between the germline ends. The chain's CDR3 is CASSLGAGGNTIYF. CDR3 nucleotide sequence: TGCGCCAGCAGCTTGGGTGCAGGAGGAAACACCATATATTTT.

The chain has TRBV4-2 and TRBJ2-2, with TRBD2 identical over 9 bases. The ends lost 0 bases at V and 2 bases at J; junction bases unmatched: 7. CDR1 and CDR2 from the germline V gene are LGHNA and YNFKEQ. The CDR3 spans 18 residues. The CDR3 region has the DNA TGTGCCAGCAGCCAAGAGGCTAGCGGGGCCTATAACACCGGGGAGCTGTTTTTT. It is translated as CASSQEASGAYNTGELFF.